This paragraph reports one T cell receptor beta chain. Its antigen is not identified. The V gene lost 3 bases and the J gene lost 4 bases, with 12 bases spanning the gap. The CDR3 is made up of 15 amino acids. Germline loops: CDR1 MDHEN, CDR2 SYDVKM. The sample comes from a study of cytomegalovirus exposure and HLA in healthy donors. PCR was performed using 60 Vbeta and 13 Jbeta primers. Using immunoSEQ multiplex PCR, the repertoire was profiled, and TCRdb retains in-frame clones only, with some absent. Among around 130,000 clones listed, approximately 80% were seen once. General study results and limits: With later analysis, a missense DCLRE1C variant became linked to TCR beta V- and J-gene trimming.

The sequence was obtained from a man aged 35-49 years in good health and CMV-seronegative. Sequencing was carried out using PBMCs. The chain uses TRBV28 and TRBJ1-4; D is unresolved. DNA of the CDR3: TGTGCCAGCAGTTTGATGGCGGCCTTTAATGAAAAACTGTTTTTT. Its protein is CASSLMAAFNEKLFF.